A selection of T cell receptor beta chains follows, all from one sample in a study of Ad26.COV2.S vaccination and SARS-CoV-2 variants. Repertoires were generated with immunoSEQ multiplex PCR, while TCRdb's copy carries only in-frame clones and drops some. The profile shows 400,000 or so clones, about 88% of them singletons. The sequenced sample was peripheral blood, obtained in a trial of Ad26.COV2.S vaccine versus placebo. The receptors originated from a person aged 18-60 years who received the Ad26.COV2.S COVID-19 vaccine or a placebo. The CDR3 runs from the conserved cysteine through the conserved F or W. A D gene is named only where the DNA matches it firmly. Expanded clones get a size class; other rows say once, few or many, or leave the size out.

D gene	V gene	J gene	clone size	CDR3 protein	CDR3 DNA
TRBD2	TRBV7-2	TRBJ2-7	.	CASSIGLASYEQYF	TGTGCCAGCAGCATCGGACTAGCCTCCTACGAGCAGTACTTC
.	TRBV6-6	TRBJ2-2	once	CASSFAAYQNTGELFF	TGTGCCAGCAGTTTTGCCGCCTACCAGAACACCGGGGAGCTGTTTTTT
.	TRBV11-2	TRBJ1-2	.	CASSLIPDNYGYTF	TGTGCCAGCAGCTTAATTCCAGATAACTATGGCTACACCTTC
.	TRBV25-1	TRBJ1-1	.	CASKRENTEAFF	TGTGCCAGCAAACGGGAGAACACTGAAGCTTTCTTT
TRBD2	TRBV2	TRBJ2-1	once	CASSEDSGGRQVNEQFF	TGTGCCAGCAGTGAAGATTCGGGGGGGCGTCAAGTCAATGAGCAGTTCTTC
.	TRBV6-5	TRBJ2-5	once	CASSTGTQQETQYF	TGTGCCAGCAGCACCGGGACTCAACAAGAGACCCAGTACTTC
.	TRBV5-1	TRBJ2-5	once	CASSLTGTVGETQYF	TGCGCCAGCAGCTTAACAGGGACGGTGGGTGAGACCCAGTACTTC
.	TRBV11-2	TRBJ2-7	.	CASSLVQGTYEQYF	TGTGCCAGCAGCTTGGTCCAGGGTACCTACGAGCAGTACTTC
TRBD1	TRBV27	TRBJ1-1	.	CASSSYGRTGFRSTEAFF	TGTGCCAGCAGTTCTTACGGGAGGACAGGGTTTCGTAGCACTGAAGCTTTCTTT
.	TRBV5-4	TRBJ2-7	.	CASSLKDTTYEQYF	TGTGCCAGCAGCTTGAAAGACACTACCTACGAGCAGTACTTC
TRBD2	TRBV11-2	TRBJ2-7	few	CASRSGGSSYEQYF	TGTGCCAGCAGGAGCGGGGGGAGCTCCTACGAGCAGTACTTC
TRBD1	TRBV6-5	TRBJ1-5	.	CASSQTGVGQPQHF	TGTGCCAGCAGTCAGACAGGGGTGGGTCAGCCCCAGCATTTT